Below are 17 T cell receptor beta chains sequenced from a single sample in a study of shared clonotypes between healthy human individuals. Naive-designated CD8 cells lacked CD45RO, were positively enriched for CCR7, and omitted terminally differentiated effector memory CD45RA+ cells. The repertoire was sequenced with immunoSEQ multiplex PCR; TCRdb's copy has only in-frame clones and lacks some. The repertoire includes 2 million to 2.5 million clones, around 96% of them detected once, and 0.85% to 1.3% sits in the top ten. The sample comprised naive CD8+ T cells sorted from blood. Receptors originate from a man younger than 30 in good health.

This chain joins TRBV14 and TRBJ2-7; D remains unclear. The CDR3 has 12 residues. Trimming stripped 3 bases from V and 4 bases from J, with 7 bases between. Germline CDR1 is SGHDN and CDR2 is FVKESK. The CDR3 bases are TGTGCCAGCAGCCATATTACGTACGAGCAGTACTTC. Protein sequence: CASSHITYEQYF.

Turning to this clone: Within the sample, other DNA sequences also encode this same CDR3. The rearrangement links TRBV2 to TRBJ2-7; 10 positions agree with TRBD1. Germline V gene lookup returns CDR1 SNHLY and CDR2 FYNNEI. This CDR3 has 13 residues. Trimming took 6 bases from V and 4 from J; bases not matched to a gene: 3. The CDR3 bases are TGTGCCAGCAGCCTGGGACAGGGGTACGAGCAGTACTTC. It translates to CASSLGQGYEQYF.

The CDR3 spells CASSLGIAGYSTDTQYF. The CDR3 nucleotides read TGTGCCAGCAGCTTGGGGATAGCGGGTTATAGCACAGATACGCAGTATTTT. The chain has TRBV5-8 and TRBJ2-3; 7 nucleotides match TRBD2. Trimming removed 0 bases from V and 0 bases from J; junction bases left unmatched: 7. Germline CDR1 reads SGHTS; CDR2 reads YDEGEE. The CDR3 runs 17 residues.

The V call is TRBV9, the J call TRBJ1-4, with D unclear. This CDR3 is 16 amino acids long. Germline loops: CDR1 SGDLS, CDR2 YYNGEE. V shed 2 bases and J shed 0 bases, with 11 bases lying between them. The CDR3 sequence is CASSVEGTATNEKLFF. CDR3 DNA: TGTGCCAGCAGCGTTGAGGGAACAGCAACTAATGAAAAACTGTTTTTT. The full variable domain, its missing parts supplied by reference TRBV9 and TRBJ1-4, is DSGVTQTPKHLITATGQRVTLRCSPRSGDLSVYWYQQSLDQGLQFLIQYYNGEERAKGNILERFSAQQFPDLHSELNLSSLELGDSALYFCASSVEGTATNEKLFFGSGTQLSVL.

The chain is built from TRBV30 and TRBJ1-3; D gene ambiguous. V shed 1 base and J shed 7 bases, with 5 bases lying between them. Germline V gene lookup returns CDR1 GTSNPN and CDR2 SVGIG (reference sequence). This CDR3 has 11 amino acids. The DNA of the CDR3 is TGTGCCTGGAGTGATGGGAACACCATATATTTT. It translates to CAWSDGNTIYF.

The chain recombines TRBV5-6 with TRBJ2-2, with 9 bases that match TRBD2. J was trimmed by 3 bases and V by 4 bases; bases with no gene match: 4. Germline V gene sequence: CDR1 SGHDT, CDR2 YYEEEE. This CDR3 region has 15 residues. CDR3 DNA: TGTGCCAGCAGCCGACTAGCGGAGCACACCGGGGAGCTGTTTTTT. Translating gives CASSRLAEHTGELFF.

The gene calls are TRBV28 and TRBJ2-2; D unresolved. Germline V gene lookup returns CDR1 MDHEN and CDR2 SYDVKM. The CDR3 is 16 amino acids. Trimming stripped 7 bases from V and 4 bases from J, with 19 bases between. The CDR3 spells CASTYGVAMFTGELFF. The CDR3 DNA follows: TGTGCCAGCACCTATGGAGTGGCTATGTTCACCGGGGAGCTGTTTTTT. The full variable domain, its missing parts supplied by reference TRBV28 and TRBJ2-2, is DVKVTQSSRYLVKRTGEKVFLECVQDMDHENMFWYRQDPGLGLRLIYFSYDVKMKEKGDIPEGYSVSREKKERFSLILESASTNQTSMYLCASTYGVAMFTGELFFGEGSRLTVL.

CDR3 nucleotides: TGTGCCAGTAGTATGACGGCGTTAAATCAGCCCCAGCATTTT. It codes for CASSMTALNQPQHF. The chain employs TRBV19 and TRBJ1-5, with D unclear. The V gene's germline CDR1 is LNHDA and CDR2 SQIVND (reference sequence). V shed 3 bases and J shed 4 bases, with 10 bases lying between them. The CDR3 contains 14 residues.

The chain joins TRBV15 to TRBJ1-1; perhaps TRBD1 as D (6 bases). Per the germline V gene, CDR1 is LNHNV and CDR2 is YYDKDF (reference sequence). This CDR3 is 14 amino acids long. Trimming removed 0 bases at V and 3 bases at J, with 8 bases between. CDR3 in DNA: TGTGCCACCAGCAGAGAAACAGGGCACACTGAAGCTTTCTTT. Its translation is CATSRETGHTEAFF.

This clone was counted a single time. The same CDR3 also results from other DNA sequences found in this sample. The chain links TRBV6-1 to TRBJ2-5; D gene unclear. The germline V and J ends were trimmed by 1 base and 1 base, with 4 bases remaining between them. The CDR3 contains 13 residues. Germline V CDR1 and CDR2: MNHNS, SASEGT. The CDR3 DNA reads as TGTGCCAGCAGTGAAGGGGTCCAAGAGACCCAGTACTTC. It encodes CASSEGVQETQYF.

This clone appeared a single time. The chain uses TRBV21-1 and TRBJ2-1; the table calls TRBD2, which could not be checked here. TRBV21-1 constitutes a pseudogene. This CDR3 has 15 residues. The DNA for the CDR3 is TGTGCCAGCAGCAAAGCTGCGGGAGGCCACAATGAGCAGTTCTTC. Its translation: CASSKAAGGHNEQFF.

This chain uses TRBV11-2 with TRBJ2-7; TRBD2 is a possible D gene (6 bases). CDR1 SGHAT and CDR2 FQNNGV come from the germline V gene. The CDR3 covers 15 residues. V shed 5 bases and J shed 0 bases, with 14 bases lying between them. This CDR3 is CASSNSGISSYEQYF. Written as DNA, the CDR3 is TGTGCCAGCAGCAATAGCGGAATTAGCTCCTACGAGCAGTACTTC. Full variable domain (outside the CDR3, taken from reference TRBV11-2 and TRBJ2-7): EAGVAQSPRYKIIEKRQSVAFWCNPISGHATLYWYQQILGQGPKLLIQFQNNGVVDDSQLPKDRFSAERLKGVDSTLKIQPAKLEDSAVYLCASSNSGISSYEQYFGPGTRLTVT.

V is TRBV7-2 and J is TRBJ2-5; TRBD1 matches at 8 bases. CDR3 length equals 16 residues. V lost 1 base and J lost 7; bases outside the gene matches: 11. The germline V gene has CDR1 SGHTA and CDR2 FQGNSA. CDR3 residues: CASSLDLGTGIGTQYF. The CDR3 DNA reads as TGTGCCAGCAGCTTAGACCTAGGGACAGGTATTGGGACCCAGTACTTC.

V usage is TRBV5-6 and J usage is TRBJ2-4; 8 positions match TRBD1. The CDR3 runs 14 residues. CDR1 and CDR2 from the germline V gene are SGHDT and YYEEEE. Trimming removed 0 bases from V and 4 bases from J; junction bases left unmatched: 0. CDR3 in DNA: TGTGCCAGCAGCTTGGGACAGGGGAAAAACATTCAGTACTTC. This codes for CASSLGQGKNIQYF. Full variable domain (rest looked up from reference TRBV5-6 and TRBJ2-4): DAGVTQSPTHLIKTRGQQVTLRCSPKSGHDTVSWYQQALGQGPQFIFQYYEEEERQRGNFPDRFSGHQFPNYSSELNVNALLLGDSALYLCASSLGQGKNIQYFGAGTRLSVL.

The genes are TRBV2 and TRBJ1-2, with D possibly TRBD1 on 5 matching bases. The germline gives CDR1 SNHLY, CDR2 FYNNEI. Trimming stripped 1 base from V and 8 bases from J, with 20 bases between. This CDR3 contains 16 residues. As DNA, the CDR3 is TGTGCCAGCAGTGAAGATTTCGGACTTTCCCGACAGGGCTACACCTTC. This sequence encodes CASSEDFGLSRQGYTF.

This clone appeared once. Distinct nucleotide sequences in the sample also encode this CDR3. The V and J genes are TRBV9 and TRBJ2-2; no firm D call. CDR1 and CDR2 from the germline V gene are SGDLS and YYNGEE. This CDR3 is built from 16 residues. Trimming removed 0 bases from V and 2 bases from J, with 11 bases in between. CDR3 sequence (DNA): TGTGCCAGCAGCGTAGTCAGCCGTGGAAACACCGGGGAGCTGTTTTTT. Protein: CASSVVSRGNTGELFF.

The chain links TRBV5-6 to TRBJ1-1; D unclear. Per the germline V gene, CDR1 is SGHDT and CDR2 is YYEEEE. The CDR3 length is 13 residues. Trimming left V 4 bases short and J 0 bases short, with 7 bases between. CDR3 DNA sequence: TGTGCCAGCAGCGAGGTAATGAACACTGAAGCTTTCTTT. It codes for CASSEVMNTEAFF.